The rows below give T cell receptor beta chains drawn from one sample of a study of OX40 agonist ivuxolimab in advanced cancers. Only in-frame clones appear in the TCRdb table, and some are missing; sequencing was by immunoSEQ multiplex PCR. The repertoire has tens of thousands of clones, about 84% of them found once; the top ten carry approximately 4.5%. The sample was CD4+ or CD8+ T cells sorted from blood, taken in a trial of the OX40 agonist ivuxolimab. The origin of the receptors is an adult with an advanced solid tumor such as melanoma, head and neck, liver or kidney cancer. CDR3s include the opening cysteine and the closing phenylalanine or tryptophan. The D gene is left open where the match is weak. Size is stated for part of the rows, as once, few or many counts, or as a class when the clone is expanded.

NA	TRBJ2-2	TRBV19	NA	CASSIGHFTGELFF	TGTGCCAGTAGTATCGGACACTTCACCGGGGAGCTGTTTTTT
NA	TRBJ2-2	TRBV2	TRBD2	CASSGPSRDYKSTGELFF	TGTGCCAGCAGCGGGCCGTCCCGGGACTACAAGAGCACCGGGGAGCTGTTTTTT
few	TRBJ1-3	TRBV19	TRBD1	CASRGGGGFGNTIYF	TGTGCCAGCCGTGGCGGAGGGGGCTTCGGAAACACCATATATTTT
NA	TRBJ1-1	TRBV5-8	NA	CASSTLGAVYTEAFF	TGTGCCAGCAGCACCCTGGGGGCCGTGTACACTGAAGCTTTCTTT
NA	TRBJ2-3	TRBV27	TRBD2	CASPGTSEQYF	TGTGCCAGCCCCGGGACTAGCGAGCAGTATTTT
few	TRBJ1-5	TRBV6-6	NA	CASSYSQGSQPQHF	TGTGCCAGCAGTTACTCACAGGGATCCCAGCCCCAGCATTTT
NA	TRBJ2-7	TRBV5-1	TRBD2	CASSLSPSSGQAYEQYF	TGCGCCAGCAGCTTGAGCCCATCTAGCGGGCAAGCCTACGAGCAGTACTTC
NA	TRBJ2-7	TRBV9	NA	CASSADRDFPSFSYEQYF	TGTGCCAGCAGCGCCGACCGGGACTTTCCCTCTTTCTCCTACGAGCAGTACTTC
NA	TRBJ1-1	TRBV5-1	NA	CASRSRQNTEAFF	TGCGCCAGCAGGAGCAGACAGAACACTGAAGCTTTCTTT
NA	TRBJ1-5	TRBV19	TRBD1	CASRSRGNVDQPQHF	TGTGCCAGTAGGTCCAGGGGGAACGTCGATCAGCCCCAGCATTTT
few	TRBJ1-2	TRBV29-1	TRBD1	CSVAGQGASVYGYTF	TGCAGCGTGGCAGGACAGGGGGCCTCCGTCTATGGCTACACCTTC
once	TRBJ2-3	TRBV11-3	TRBD2	CASSLSGWLAGGPDTQYF	TGTGCCAGCAGCTTATCAGGTTGGCTAGCGGGGGGGCCGGATACGCAGTATTTT
NA	TRBJ1-2	TRBV6-5	TRBD1	CASSSGQGPGYTF	TGTGCCAGCAGTTCGGGACAGGGGCCTGGCTACACCTTC
NA	TRBJ1-1	TRBV27	TRBD1	CATRQGAHMNTEAFF	TGTGCCACCAGACAGGGGGCTCACATGAACACTGAAGCTTTCTTT
NA	TRBJ2-1	TRBV11-3	NA	CASSLALVSNEQFF	TGTGCCAGCAGCTTAGCCCTAGTTAGCAATGAGCAGTTCTTC
medium-sized	TRBJ1-5	TRBV7-2	NA	CASSLGVKGQPQHF	TGTGCCAGCAGCCTAGGTGTCAAGGGTCAGCCCCAGCATTTT
NA	TRBJ1-6	TRBV5-6	NA	CASSSLDRNSPLHF	TGTGCCAGCAGCTCTCTTGACCGAAATTCACCCCTCCACTTT
NA	TRBJ2-7	TRBV19	NA	CASSPQGNPYEQYF	TGTGCCAGTAGTCCCCAGGGAAACCCCTACGAGCAGTACTTC
NA	TRBJ2-3	TRBV10-3	NA	CAISEWKGGNPSTDTQYF	TGTGCCATCAGTGAGTGGAAAGGGGGAAATCCTAGCACAGATACGCAGTATTTT
NA	TRBJ2-7	TRBV11-2	TRBD1	CASSLVVGQGIYEQYF	TGTGCCAGCAGCTTAGTGGTCGGACAGGGGATCTACGAGCAGTACTTC
NA	TRBJ2-7	TRBV5-1	NA	CASHHPGYEQYF	TGCGCCAGCCACCACCCAGGTTACGAGCAGTACTTC
NA	TRBJ2-1	TRBV9	TRBD2	CASSVTYLAGGPQNEQFF	TGTGCCAGCAGCGTCACCTATTTAGCGGGAGGGCCCCAAAATGAGCAGTTCTTC
NA	TRBJ1-1	TRBV18	NA	CASSPNLGGGDTEAFF	TGTGCCAGCTCACCGAATTTGGGGGGCGGGGACACTGAAGCTTTCTTT
NA	TRBJ1-1	TRBV4-1	NA	CASSQDPKNTEAFF	TGCGCCAGCAGCCAAGACCCTAAGAACACTGAAGCTTTCTTT
once	TRBJ2-3	TRBV28	TRBD2	CASSAAGGPTDTQYF	TGTGCCAGCTCAGCAGCGGGGGGGCCCACAGATACGCAGTATTTT
NA	TRBJ2-2	TRBV19	TRBD2	CASSPQRLRLAGGPTGELFF	TGTGCCAGTAGCCCACAGCGGCTACGACTAGCGGGAGGGCCAACCGGGGAGCTGTTTTTT
NA	TRBJ2-2	TRBV5-4	TRBD2	CASSPGLDTGELFF	TGTGCCAGCAGCCCGGGACTAGACACCGGGGAGCTGTTTTTT
NA	TRBJ2-7	TRBV6-5	NA	CASSYEEDYEQYF	TGTGCCAGCAGTTACGAGGAGGACTACGAGCAGTACTTC
NA	TRBJ2-7	TRBV14	NA	CASSSTQTYEQYF	TGTGCCAGCAGCTCGACTCAGACCTACGAGCAGTACTTC
NA	TRBJ2-7	TRBV7-2	TRBD2	CASSPGLAGVLQYF	TGTGCCAGCAGCCCCGGACTAGCGGGAGTTCTTCAGTACTTC
NA	TRBJ2-5	TRBV2	TRBD1	CASSLATGAAPQYF	TGTGCCAGCAGCCTCGCTACAGGGGCCGCGCCTCAGTACTTC
NA	TRBJ2-1	TRBV4-3	NA	CASSQEAVRSSYNEQFF	TGCGCCAGCAGCCAAGAGGCGGTTCGAAGCTCCTACAATGAGCAGTTCTTC
NA	TRBJ2-2	TRBV6-1	NA	CASSEVVVQSTGELFF	TGTGCCAGCAGTGAAGTCGTTGTGCAGAGCACCGGGGAGCTGTTTTTT
NA	TRBJ2-7	TRBV5-5	TRBD2	CASSRIDLAGGLEQYF	TGTGCCAGCAGCAGAATTGACTTAGCGGGCGGGTTGGAGCAGTACTTC
NA	TRBJ2-1	TRBV18	TRBD2	CASSPPGGYSRNEQFF	TGTGCCAGCTCACCACCCGGGGGGTACAGCAGGAATGAGCAGTTCTTC
NA	TRBJ1-5	TRBV27	NA	CASSLGTRGGQPQHF	TGTGCCAGCAGCCTAGGAACAAGGGGGGGTCAGCCCCAGCATTTT
NA	TRBJ2-1	TRBV7-9	TRBD1	CASSPRGTADNEQFF	TGTGCCAGCAGCCCAAGGGGGACAGCCGACAATGAGCAGTTCTTC